This TCR beta chain was sequenced in a study of tumor and adjacent non-tumor tissue in lung cancer. Background on the study: The cohort had 12 adenocarcinoma, 2 squamous cell and 1 small cell patients. Study-wide points: Tumor tissue had significantly higher TCR diversity than normal lung. Tumor repertoires had a smaller top 100 clone share than normal lung.

No cell sorting was done before RNA was extracted from the tissue. The CDR3 has 15 residues. The trim removed 5 bases at V and 5 bases at J, leaving 11 bases unmatched. The germline V gene has CDR1 SQVTM and CDR2 ANQGSEA. This clonotype has ten or more counts. What it binds is not known. Three rounds of nested PCR, following a modified ARM-PCR protocol, produced the TCRbeta library. Each CDR3 protein is one row after TCRdb ran MiXCR on the multiplex PCR reads. Of under 95,000 distinct CDR3 sequences in the sample, approximately 70% were seen once. V usage is TRBV29-1 and J usage is TRBJ2-5; 10 nucleotides match TRBD1. This receptor was taken from a man aged 55 to 69 with non-small cell lung cancer. Sequencing was carried out using lung tumor tissue. CDR3 nucleotides: TGCAGCGTTAGTGGGACAGGGGCTCCCGGGGAGACCCAGTACTTC. Residues: CSVSGTGAPGETQYF.